This T cell receptor (beta chain) is from a study of blood T cell repertoires in COVID-19 (TCRdb year 2020). General notes on the study: The collaborator samples originated in the United States, Italy and Spain and spanned the acute and convalescent phases of COVID-19. The prospective study material was composed of cDNA or gDNA derived from T cells, B-cell-depleted T cells, or PBMCs. Deeply sampled blood TCRbeta repertoires from subjects exposed to, actively infected with, or recovered from COVID-19 were included in the dataset. A freely available public database, intended as a resource for researchers studying the immune response to SARS-CoV-2, is where the repertoires were released. Samples were obtained from the ongoing ImmuneRACE study (first 160 participants) and from about 1,300 subjects provided by 6 global collaborators. Sample metadata almost always included a de-identified subject ID, COVID-19 status, age in years and sex. HLA class I and class II types, where available, came from metadata supplied by the sample provider rather than from assay-based typing. The investigation overall reported the following: Clinical and demographic metadata were provided uncurated, with the amount varying by source and participant.

The collaborating institutions used their own protocols to collect whole blood in K2EDTA tubes. For TCRbeta analysis, collaborators shipped samples as frozen whole blood, isolated PBMCs, or DNA extracted from either of those sample types. To note about this clone: Its target antigen remains unknown. Base qualities are not recorded, but no much larger clone differs from it by a single base.

TCRbeta CDR3 regions were amplified from genomic DNA using the immunoSEQ Assay, a bias-controlled multiplex PCR. On the authors' methods: Nucleated cell counts per sample were estimated from amplification of reference gene primers within the assay. To quantify the absolute abundance of each unique TCRbeta CDR3 rearrangement, sequence reads were collapsed and filtered. For each sample, productive Simpson clonality was calculated as the square root of Simpson's diversity index over productive rearrangements. TCRdb obtained this table from immuneACCESS and retained in-frame rearrangements with V and J assigned. These tables miss some clones; where compared with another copy, unresolved V genes account for less than half of the shortfall, and the remainder is unexplained. D and trimming were read from the DNA, whereas the V and J calls and clone size are those reported in that table. In all, the sample holds tens of thousands of clones, and roughly 90% of those were seen once. The top ten clonotypes cover approximately 15% of the sample.

Including the terminal cysteine and phenylalanine, the CDR3 comprises 16 residues. Of the read, only the CDR3 DNA is kept; its 48 bases are in frame from base 1. V lost 10 bases and J lost 4 bases; the stretch between them is 23 bases long. The germline V gene encodes CDR1 ENHRY and CDR2 SYGVKD. The material sequenced was peripheral blood. The TCR was taken from a human donor with active COVID-19. The donor label of this sample is uncertain. The rearranged chain carries TRBV10-3 and TRBJ2-1; the D segment could be TRBD2, given 6 matching bases. The nucleotide sequence reads TGTGCCACCCTAAAGGGGACTCCGGGTGGTTACAATGAGCAGTTCTTC. The encoded protein is CATLKGTPGGYNEQFF.